This T cell receptor (beta chain) appears in the sequencing data of a study of T cells in Graves' hyperthyroidism and ophthalmopathy (dated by TCRdb to the late 2010s). As for the study more broadly: Peripheral blood was collected at initial diagnosis, before any treatment. According to the paper, TCR Vbeta CDR3 sequencing was carried out on around 140 peripheral blood samples, which came from fewer than 50 ophthalmopathy, under 80 hyperthyroidism and some 17 progressor patients. The roughly 100 discovery patients were randomly divided into training and test sets at a 7:3 ratio. The study also compared thyroid tissue and blood T-cell repertoires from a handful of Graves' hyperthyroidism patients. After blood sampling, hyperthyroidism patients were treated with methimazole at a starting dose of 30 mg daily, and ophthalmopathy patients were treated with high-dose intravenous methylprednisolone. Whether ophthalmopathy could be predicted prospectively was tested in an independent validation cohort made up of roughly 19 hyperthyroidism patients plus 17 patients who later progressed to ophthalmopathy. TCR V-J signatures able to tell the groups apart were searched for in a discovery cohort of about a hundred patients, of whom about 40 had Graves' ophthalmopathy and some 60 had stable Graves' hyperthyroidism. Here is what the overall study found, with its caveats: Most expanded thyroid clonotypes (frequency above 0.001) were also detected in blood, suggesting blood repertoires may reflect thyroid immune responses. Sample size was not statistically predetermined, and blinding of investigators to group allocation was not performed. In validation, progression to ophthalmopathy was predicted by the model with 70.59% sensitivity and roughly 76% specificity, a median of roughly 6.4 months before onset. In cross-validation, a model built on a 13 V-J signature told ophthalmopathy apart from stable hyperthyroidism with less than 90% sensitivity and around 83% specificity, and in testing the same model reached 80%/75%.

This clonotype was seen repeatedly, ten times or more. The antigen it recognizes is unknown. Base quality data are lacking; no much larger clone is found one base away. Reading the germline V gene gives CDR1 SGHTA and CDR2 FQGNSA. The CDR3, cysteine through phenylalanine, is 15 amino acids long. The CDR3 DNA has 45 bases and is translated from base 1. Trimming accounts for 2 bases at V and 5 bases at J, while the number of junction bases matched to no gene is 6. The TCR beta CDR3 regions were amplified from the RNA transcripts. The first round of RT-PCR for the TCR CDR3 was performed with the HTBI primer set and the Qiagen OneStep RT-PCR kit. Libraries were constructed in a second round of multiplex PCR, after which size selection and purification were carried out. Sequencing of the libraries was done on an Illumina HiSeq2000 using paired-end 100 bp reads. For the original study's pipeline: SOAPnuke was used to process the raw data, throwing out any read that contained adapters or uncalled bases, had a mean Phred below 15, or lacked an exact constant-primer or identifier match. High-quality paired reads were merged using COPE v1.2.5, and each unique nucleotide sequence was defined as a clonotype. Clonotypes were aligned to IMGT TRBV, TRBD and TRBJ reference segments using MiTCR v1.1. Only V-J combinations with frequency above 0.0001, covering 99% to 99.2% of repertoires, were analysed. A TCS score was defined as the ratio between F50 (clonal expansion) and ExV (chaos), using BLOSUM62-based TCRdist between CDR3 peptides within each V-J. Welch's t-statistics and random forest reduced fewer than 600 V-J features to 13, which were used in a naive Bayes classifier (R e1071). Using fastp trimming at Q25 and MiXCR clonotype assembly, TCRdb reanalyzed the public sequencing data and kept in-frame beta chains. One record per CDR3 amino acid sequence lists the most common genes and DNA. These V and J calls originate from TCRdb's pipeline instead of the authors' own analysis. This sample lists 550,000 to 650,000 distinct CDR3 sequences; roughly 15% were detected once. The top ten clonotypes cover approximately 13% of the sample.

Stable Graves' hyperthyroidism was defined as no progression to ophthalmopathy during 18 months of follow-up. The hyperthyroidism patients were between 18 and 65 years old and newly diagnosed, with a disease duration of less than 2 months. Any patient with an uncontrolled infection, another autoimmune disease, pregnancy or lactation was excluded. Diagnoses were established on the basis of clinical symptoms, serum thyroxine and TRAb, thyroid ultrasound, and orbital computed tomography. PBMCs were separated from under 11 ml of fresh peripheral blood using Ficoll-Paque density gradient centrifugation. Total RNA was extracted with Trizol reagent, and quality was checked on an Agilent 2100 Bioanalyzer.

The sequence links TRBV7-2 to TRBJ2-1; 7 middle bases align to TRBD2. This receptor was identified in a woman aged 40 to 49 with Graves' hyperthyroidism. Sequencing was performed on blood. Here the CDR3 is given as CASSLSSGAHNEQFF. The DNA reads TGTGCCAGCAGCTTATCGAGCGGGGCGCACAATGAGCAGTTCTTC.